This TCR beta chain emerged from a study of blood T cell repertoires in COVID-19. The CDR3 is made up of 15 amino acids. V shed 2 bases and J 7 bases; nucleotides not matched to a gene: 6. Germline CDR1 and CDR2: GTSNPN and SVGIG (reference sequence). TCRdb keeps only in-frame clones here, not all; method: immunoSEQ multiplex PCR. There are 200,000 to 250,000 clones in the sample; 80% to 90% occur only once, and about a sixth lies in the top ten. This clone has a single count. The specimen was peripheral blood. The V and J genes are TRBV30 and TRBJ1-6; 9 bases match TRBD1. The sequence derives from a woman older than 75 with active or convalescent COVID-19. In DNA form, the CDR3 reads TGTGCCTGGAGTCTACAGGGGGCGGGGAATTCACCCCTCCACTTT. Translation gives CAWSLQGAGNSPLHF.